This T cell receptor (beta chain) was sequenced for a study of CD8 T cells in Susac syndrome. RNA in amounts of roughly 0.45 to 1 ug was reverse transcribed with random hexamers. The TCR beta CDR3 was amplified by immunoSEQ multiplex PCR across 54 Vbeta, 13 Jbeta. TCRdb re-called the immunoSEQ multiplex PCR reads with MiXCR, one entry per CDR3 protein. The profile shows under 250,000 distinct CDR3 sequences, roughly 93% of them singletons. Isolation of CD8+ and CD4+ T cells was performed negatively, whereas enrichment of TEMRA cells was done by FACS. The sequenced material came from CD4+ T cells from PBMCs. The clonotype was recovered from a human donor with multiple sclerosis.

The CDR3 DNA sequence: TGTGCCACCAAAGGACAGGGCGTCATAAACACTGAAGCTTTCTTT. Amino acids: CATKGQGVINTEAFF. J is TRBJ1-1 and V is TRBV19; 8 nucleotides match TRBD1. J lost 2 bases, V lost 10 bases, and 12 bases had no gene match. This CDR3 has 15 amino acids. Germline V CDR1 and CDR2: LNHDA, SQIVND (reference sequence).